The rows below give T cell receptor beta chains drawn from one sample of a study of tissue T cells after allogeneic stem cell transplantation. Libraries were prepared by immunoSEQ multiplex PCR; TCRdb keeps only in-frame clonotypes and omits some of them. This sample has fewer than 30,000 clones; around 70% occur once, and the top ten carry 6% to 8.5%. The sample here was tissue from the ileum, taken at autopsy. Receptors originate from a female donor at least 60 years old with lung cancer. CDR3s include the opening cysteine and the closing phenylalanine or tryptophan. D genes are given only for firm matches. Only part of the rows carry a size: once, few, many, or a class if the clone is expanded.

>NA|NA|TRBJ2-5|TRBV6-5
CASSSWIVPETQYF
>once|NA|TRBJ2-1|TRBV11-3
CASSRLASSSYNEQFF
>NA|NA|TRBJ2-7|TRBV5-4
CASSEGFSLYEQYF
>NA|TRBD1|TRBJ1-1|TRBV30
CAWTQDRVATEAFF
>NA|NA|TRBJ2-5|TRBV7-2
CASSATKETQYF
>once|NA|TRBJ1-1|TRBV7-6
CASSLASEDATEAFF
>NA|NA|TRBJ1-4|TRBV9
CASSVGGGGAPDEKLFF
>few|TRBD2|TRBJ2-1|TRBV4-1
CASSQDQYGREAYNEQFF
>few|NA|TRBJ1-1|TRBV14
CASSYFRGNTEAFF
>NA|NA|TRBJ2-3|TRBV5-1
CASTRQAASTDTQYF
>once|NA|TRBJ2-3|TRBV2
CASRSASEGADTQYF
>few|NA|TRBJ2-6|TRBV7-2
CASSLAPGSGANVLTF
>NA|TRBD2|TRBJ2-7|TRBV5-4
CASSRQIRGDYEQYF
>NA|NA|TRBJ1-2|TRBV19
CASSIPLLAGYTF
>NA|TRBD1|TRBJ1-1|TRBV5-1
CASRLGQGNTEAFF
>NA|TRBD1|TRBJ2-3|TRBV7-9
CASSRTTGGHLTDTQYF
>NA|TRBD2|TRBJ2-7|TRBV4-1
CASSQGLAGAYEQYF
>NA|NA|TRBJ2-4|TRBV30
CAWSFSSGKNIQYF
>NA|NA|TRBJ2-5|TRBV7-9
CASSFGGRETQYF
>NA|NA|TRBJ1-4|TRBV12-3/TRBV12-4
CASSFHEKLFF
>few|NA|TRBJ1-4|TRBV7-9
CASSATGYEKLFF
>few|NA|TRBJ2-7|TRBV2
CASSPGTRGNEQYF
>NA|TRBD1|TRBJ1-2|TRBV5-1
CASSSSTGNRNYGYTF
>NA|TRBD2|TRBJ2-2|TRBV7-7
CASSALAGNTGELFF
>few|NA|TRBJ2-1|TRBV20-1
CSARAGVEQFF
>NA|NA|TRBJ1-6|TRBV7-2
CASSSLGGGSPLHF
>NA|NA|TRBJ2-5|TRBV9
CASSLPSGGETQYF
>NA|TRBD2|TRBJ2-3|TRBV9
CASSVGGAGVTDTQYF
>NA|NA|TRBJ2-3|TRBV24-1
CATSDRRSPTDTQYF
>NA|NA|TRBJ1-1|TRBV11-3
CASRTVRGGAEAFF
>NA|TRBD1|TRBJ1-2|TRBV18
CASSPLQGADGYTF